The 21 T cell receptor beta chains below all came from one sample that was sequenced in a study of identical twins (dated by TCRdb to the mid-2010s). Receptor amplification or capture employed 5' RACE. The sequencing machine was an Illumina HiSeq 2000. TCRdb redid the processing of the public reads, applying fastp at Q25 and MiXCR, and retained in-frame beta chains. Each entry merges the rows of one CDR3 protein and shows their most common DNA and genes. For this sample there are hundreds of thousands of distinct CDR3 sequences; 8.5% to 9.5% appear just once. The ten largest account for 0.98% of the sample. The same data also contributed to another study, on yellow fever vaccine responses in identical twins.

Sequenced input: PBMCs. These receptors were taken from a woman aged 18-29 years in good health.

This clonotype was found a few times. The chain has TRBV7-9 and TRBJ2-1, with 11 positions matching TRBD1. With V trimmed by 3 bases and J by 6 bases, 7 bases remained unmatched. The CDR3 totals 16 residues. CDR1 and CDR2 from the germline V gene are SEHNR and FQNEAQ (reference sequence). CDR3 coding DNA: TGTGCCAGCAGCTTCCCCGGGACAGGGGGTATCAATGAGCAGTTCTTC. Translating it yields CASSFPGTGGINEQFF.

This clonotype occurred many times. This chain links TRBV5-1 with TRBJ2-1; D not resolved. In germline, CDR1 is SGHRS, CDR2 YFSETQ. CDR3 length: 14 residues. V lost 0 bases and J lost 3, with 7 bases in between. The CDR3: CASSLAPFYNEQFF. In nucleotides, the CDR3 is TGCGCCAGCAGCTTGGCTCCCTTCTACAATGAGCAGTTCTTC.

This clonotype was detected only a few times. The J gene is TRBJ2-7, the V gene TRBV12-3 or TRBV12-4; D might be TRBD2 (6 bases). The CDR3 has 13 amino acids. The V end lost 3 bases, the J end lost 7 bases, and 13 bases lay between the germline ends. CDR3 amino acids: CASSLFQGGEQYF. For the CDR3, the DNA is TGTGCCAGCAGTTTGTTTCAGGGAGGTGAGCAGTACTTC.

This clonotype was found a few times. The chain's CDR3 is CASSFGRHYEQYF. As DNA, the CDR3 is TGTGCCAGCAGTTTCGGCCGCCACTACGAGCAGTACTTC. The V call is TRBV12-3 or TRBV12-4, the J call TRBJ2-7; D not resolved. Trimming removed 3 bases at V and 3 bases at J, with 9 bases between. This CDR3 is 13 amino acids long.

A few counts support this clonotype. The gene calls are TRBV15 and TRBJ2-1; D is possibly TRBD1 or TRBD2 (5 bases each). The CDR3 sequence is 17 residues long. V was pared by 1 base and J by 6 bases, with 19 bases between. Germline V gives CDR1 LNHNV, CDR2 YYDKDF (reference sequence). The CDR3 reads CATSRVPGTAVVNEQFF. DNA of the CDR3: TGTGCCACCAGCAGAGTCCCCGGGACCGCCGTCGTCAATGAGCAGTTCTTC.

To note about this clonotype: A junction boundary mismatches the germline segment, possibly from a read error. V and J are TRBV7-7 and TRBJ2-5, with D unresolved. The CDR3 is made up of 15 amino acids. Germline CDR1 SSHAT, CDR2 FNYEAQ (reference sequence). The CDR3 bases are TGTGCTAGCAGCATCAATAGTAAACTCCAAGAGACCCAGTACTTC. Translating it yields CASSINSKLQETQYF.

This clonotype was observed a few times. The chain couples TRBV7-2 to TRBJ2-1, with 7 bases aligning to TRBD1. The germline V gene has CDR1 SGHTA and CDR2 FQGNSA. The CDR3 runs to 14 residues. V was pared by 5 bases and J by 5 bases, with 6 bases of the junction left unmatched. The DNA of the CDR3 is TGTGCCAGCAGCCTGAAAGGGGGCCACAATGAGCAGTTCTTC. It translates to CASSLKGGHNEQFF.

V usage is TRBV11-2 and J usage is TRBJ2-6; D not resolved. The V end lost 2 bases, the J end lost 0 bases, and 14 bases lay between the germline ends. The CDR3 covers 18 residues. CDR1 SGHAT and CDR2 FQNNGV come from the germline V gene. CDR3 sequence (DNA): TGTGCCAGCAGCTTAATTCCAAAAATAAGCTCTGGGGCCAACGTCCTGACTTTC. Translating gives CASSLIPKISSGANVLTF.

V and J are TRBV14 and TRBJ2-1, with 7 bases fitting TRBD1. V trimming: 0 bases; J trimming: 11 bases; junction bases outside the gene matches: 4. The germline CDR1 and CDR2 sequences are SGHDN and FVKESK. This CDR3 comprises 13 residues. The chain's CDR3 is CASSQDVGQKQFF. CDR3 DNA: TGTGCCAGCAGCCAAGACGTGGGACAGAAGCAGTTCTTC. The variable domain in full, with the rest retrieved from reference TRBV14 and TRBJ2-1, is EAGVTQFPSHSVIEKGQTVTLRCDPISGHDNLYWYRRVMGKEIKFLLHFVKESKQDESGMPNNRFLAERTGGTYSTLKVQPAELEDSGVYFCASSQDVGQKQFFGPGTRLTVL.

This clonotype was seen ten or more times. The chain recombines TRBV29-1 with TRBJ2-5; a possible D gene is TRBD1 (5 bases). The CDR3 spans 15 residues. CDR1 and CDR2 from the germline V gene are SQVTM and ANQGSEA. V was clipped by 3 bases and J by 0 bases, with 14 bases between them. CDR3 bases: TGCAGCGTTGACTCTCTCGACAGCCACCAAGAGACCCAGTACTTC. This encodes CSVDSLDSHQETQYF. The entire variable domain, with the rest obtained from reference TRBV29-1 and TRBJ2-5, is as follows: SAVISQKPSRDICQRGTSLTIQCQVDSQVTMMFWYRQQPGQSLTLIATANQGSEATYESGFVIDKFPISRPNLTFSTLTVSNMSPEDSSIYLCSVDSLDSHQETQYFGPGTRLLVL.

This clonotype has at least ten counts. The chain recombines TRBV28 with TRBJ2-2; 13 bases fit TRBD2. In germline, CDR1 is MDHEN, CDR2 SYDVKM. This CDR3 comprises 17 residues. Germline trimming cut 6 bases from V and 2 bases from J; bases unmatched to any gene: 6. The CDR3 region has the DNA TGTGCCAGCAGACCCGGACTAGCGGGGGATAACACCGGGGAGCTGTTTTTT. It encodes CASRPGLAGDNTGELFF.

This clonotype has only a few counts. The chain has TRBV27 and TRBJ2-7; D not certain. This CDR3 comprises 16 residues. V was clipped by 3 bases and J by 4 bases, with 19 bases between them. Looked up from germline, CDR1 is MNHEY and CDR2 is SMNVEV (reference sequence). CDR3 coding DNA: TGTGCCAGCAGTTTTAGGAACAGTCAATCCACTTACGAGCAGTACTTC. Its translation is CASSFRNSQSTYEQYF.

This rearrangement joins TRBV29-1 to TRBJ2-1; maybe TRBD1 (6 bases). The V end lost 5 bases, the J end lost 4 bases, and 18 bases lay between the germline ends. Per the germline V gene, CDR1 is SQVTM and CDR2 is ANQGSEA. The CDR3 contains 15 residues. Written as DNA, the CDR3 is TGCAGCGTTAACATACCGGGACAACAGTACAATGAGCAGTTCTTC. Translation gives CSVNIPGQQYNEQFF.

The chain employs TRBV10-3 and TRBJ1-2; no reliable D call. The CDR3 covers 14 residues. With 7 bases removed from V and 1 base from J, the gap between germline ends came to 13 bases. Per the germline V gene, CDR1 is ENHRY and CDR2 is SYGVKD. CDR3 DNA: TGTGCCATCACTTCCATCCCGGTTAACTATGGCTACACCTTC. Amino acid sequence: CAITSIPVNYGYTF.

The table lists this clonotype with many counts. J is TRBJ1-1 and V is TRBV7-9; D call uncertain. V was pared by 5 bases and J by 3 bases, with 13 bases between. Germline-derived CDR1 and CDR2 are SEHNR and FQNEAQ (reference sequence). This CDR3 spans 14 amino acids. CDR3 sequence: CASSVGWGDTEAFF. In nucleotides, the CDR3 is TGTGCCAGCAGCGTGGGATGGGGAGACACTGAAGCTTTCTTT.

The rearrangement links TRBV10-3 to TRBJ1-2; possibly TRBD1 for D (5 bases). The CDR3 has 14 amino acids. V gave up 0 bases and J gave up 6 bases, with 11 bases separating them. CDR1 and CDR2 (germline): ENHRY, SYGVKD. The CDR3 DNA is TGTGCCATCAGTGAGTCAGCCGGGGGGGATGGCTACACCTTC. It translates to CAISESAGGDGYTF.

The chain recombines TRBV11-2 with TRBJ2-1; D not certain. The CDR3 has 13 residues. V lost 5 bases and J 4 bases, leaving 9 bases between the germline ends. The germline V gene encodes CDR1 SGHAT and CDR2 FQNNGV. In DNA, the CDR3 is TGTGCCAGCAGCGGCGCTGGGTACAATGAGCAGTTCTTC. Its translation is CASSGAGYNEQFF.

This clonotype was counted only a few times. CDR3 sequence: CASTPSMSSTDTQYF. CDR3 nucleotide sequence: TGTGCCAGCACCCCCTCCATGTCTAGCACAGATACGCAGTATTTT. The genes are TRBV12-3 or TRBV12-4 and TRBJ2-3; the D is unclear. Between the trimmed V and J ends, which lost 7 bases and 0 bases, there was a span of 14 bases. The CDR3 is 15 residues long.

The chain carries TRBV20-1 and TRBJ2-3; the match to TRBD1 covers 11 bases. Unmatched junction bases numbered 5, after V lost 6 bases and J lost 3 bases. The CDR3 is 14 amino acids. Per germline, CDR1 DFQATT and CDR2 SNEGSKA (reference sequence). The CDR3, as DNA: TGCAGTGCCCTGGGACAGGGGGTAACAGATACGCAGTATTTT. Translating it yields CSALGQGVTDTQYF.

J is TRBJ2-1 and V is TRBV4-2; D gene uncertain. This CDR3 is 14 amino acids long. CDR1 and CDR2 (germline): LGHNA, YNFKEQ. V was shortened by 0 bases and J by 2 bases, with 5 bases between the two germline ends. The CDR3 DNA follows: TGTGCCAGCAGCCAAGAGATTCCCTACAATGAGCAGTTCTTC. This encodes CASSQEIPYNEQFF.

This chain uses TRBV29-1 with TRBJ2-7; 8 positions match TRBD2. The J segment lost 5 bases and the V segment lost 6 bases, leaving 9 bases of the junction unmatched. Germline-derived CDR1 and CDR2 are SQVTM and ANQGSEA. This CDR3 is 13 amino acids long. The CDR3: CSVAAGGGNEQYF. The DNA of the CDR3 is TGCAGCGTGGCCGCGGGGGGAGGGAACGAGCAGTACTTC.